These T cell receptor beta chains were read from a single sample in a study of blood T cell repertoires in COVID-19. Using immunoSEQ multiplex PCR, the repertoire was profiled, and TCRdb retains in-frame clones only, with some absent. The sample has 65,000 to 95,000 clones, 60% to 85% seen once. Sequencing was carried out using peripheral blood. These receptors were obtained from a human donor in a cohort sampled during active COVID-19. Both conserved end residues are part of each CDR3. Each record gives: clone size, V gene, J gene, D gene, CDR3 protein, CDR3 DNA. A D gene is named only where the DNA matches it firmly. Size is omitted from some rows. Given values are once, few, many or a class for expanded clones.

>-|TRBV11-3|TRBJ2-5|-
CASEGFQETQYF
TGTGCCAGCGAGGGCTTCCAAGAGACCCAGTACTTC
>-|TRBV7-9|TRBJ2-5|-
CASSLPLGTLQETQYF
TGTGCCAGCAGCCTCCCCCTCGGGACTCTCCAAGAGACCCAGTACTTC
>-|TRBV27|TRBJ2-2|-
CASSLDVGMGGELFF
TGTGCCAGCAGTTTAGACGTGGGCATGGGCGGGGAGCTGTTTTTT
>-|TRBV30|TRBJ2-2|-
CAWTLPGTPNTGELFF
TGTGCCTGGACCCTACCTGGGACACCGAACACCGGGGAGCTGTTTTTT
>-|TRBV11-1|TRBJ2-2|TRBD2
CASSFSGVDTGELFF
TGTGCCAGCAGCTTTAGCGGGGTCGACACCGGGGAGCTGTTTTTT
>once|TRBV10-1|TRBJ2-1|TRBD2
CASSQTSGTYNEQFF
TGCGCCAGCAGCCAGACTAGCGGGACCTACAATGAGCAGTTCTTC
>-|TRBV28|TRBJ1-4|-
CASSLGSREAGEKLFF
TGTGCCAGCAGTTTAGGTTCCAGAGAAGCGGGGGAAAAACTGTTTTTT
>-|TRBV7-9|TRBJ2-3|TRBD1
CASSFGQGEDSRYF
TGTGCCAGCAGCTTCGGACAGGGGGAGGACTCACGGTATTTT
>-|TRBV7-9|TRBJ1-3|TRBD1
CASSSGTGYGNTIYF
TGTGCCAGCAGCTCTGGGACAGGGTATGGAAACACCATATATTTT
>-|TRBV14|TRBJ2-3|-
CASSHGALGRGWLDTQYF
TGTGCCAGCAGCCACGGTGCCCTTGGGCGGGGATGGCTGGATACGCAGTATTTT
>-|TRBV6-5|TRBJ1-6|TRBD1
CAIKQGSSYNSPLHF
TGTGCCATCAAACAGGGGAGCTCCTATAATTCACCCCTCCACTTT
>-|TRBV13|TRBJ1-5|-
CASSLGAQPQHF
TGTGCCAGCAGCTTGGGGGCACAGCCCCAGCATTTT
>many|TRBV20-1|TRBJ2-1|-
CSASSRDPLYNEQFF
TGCAGTGCTAGTAGCCGGGATCCCCTGTACAATGAGCAGTTCTTC
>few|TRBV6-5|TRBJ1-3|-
CASSYSKSYSGNTIYF
TGTGCCAGCAGTTACTCGAAAAGCTACTCTGGAAACACCATATATTTT
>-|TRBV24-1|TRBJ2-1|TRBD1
CATSDLGDRVNEQFF
TGTGCCACCAGTGATTTAGGGGACAGGGTCAATGAGCAGTTCTTC
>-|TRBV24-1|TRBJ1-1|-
CATSDSDIKSNTEAFF
TGTGCCACCAGTGACTCGGACATTAAATCGAACACTGAAGCTTTCTTT
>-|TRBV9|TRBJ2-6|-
CASSVASQSPGANVLTF
TGTGCCAGCAGCGTAGCTTCACAGTCCCCTGGGGCCAACGTCCTGACTTTC
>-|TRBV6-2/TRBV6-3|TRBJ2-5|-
CASSWPLMEEPWGETQYF
TGTGCCAGCAGTTGGCCCCTCATGGAGGAGCCGTGGGGAGAGACCCAGTACTTC
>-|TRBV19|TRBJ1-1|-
CASSWAGITTEAFF
TGTGCCAGTAGTTGGGCAGGTATTACCACTGAAGCTTTCTTT
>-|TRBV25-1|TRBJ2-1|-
CASSGSVVYNEQFF
TGTGCCAGCAGTGGGTCGGTAGTTTACAATGAGCAGTTCTTC
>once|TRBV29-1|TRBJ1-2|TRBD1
CSVEDLGTGNYGYTF
TGCAGCGTTGAAGATCTTGGGACAGGGAACTATGGCTACACCTTC
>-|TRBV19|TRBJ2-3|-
CASSIGLQDTQYF
TGTGCCAGTAGTATTGGACTGCAAGATACGCAGTATTTT
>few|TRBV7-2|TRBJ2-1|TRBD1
CASSPQGAMNNEQFF
TGTGCCAGCAGTCCCCAGGGGGCTATGAACAATGAGCAGTTCTTC
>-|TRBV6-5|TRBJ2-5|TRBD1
CASSYSPGGQGGTQYF
TGTGCCAGCAGTTACTCCCCTGGGGGACAGGGCGGGACCCAGTACTTC
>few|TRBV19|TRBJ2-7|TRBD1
CASSPGTAYEQYF
TGTGCCAGTTCCCCCGGGACAGCCTACGAGCAGTACTTC
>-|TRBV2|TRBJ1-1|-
CASKGGTYLMNTEAFF
TGTGCCAGCAAAGGAGGCACTTATTTGATGAACACTGAAGCTTTCTTT
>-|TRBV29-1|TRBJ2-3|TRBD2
CSASSGGAITDTQYF
TGCAGCGCTAGTAGCGGGGGGGCTATCACAGATACGCAGTATTTT
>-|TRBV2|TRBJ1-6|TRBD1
CASSDEGTADNSPLHF
TGTGCCAGCAGTGACGAAGGGACAGCTGATAATTCACCCCTCCACTTT
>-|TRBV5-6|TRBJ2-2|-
CASSILRGGLSGELFF
TGTGCCAGCAGCATCCTCAGGGGTGGTTTATCCGGGGAGCTGTTTTTT
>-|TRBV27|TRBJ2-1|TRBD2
CASSLPGGGANEQFF
TGTGCCAGCAGTTTACCCGGCGGGGGGGCCAATGAGCAGTTCTTC
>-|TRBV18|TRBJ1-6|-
CASSPTDKNSPLHF
TGTGCCAGCTCACCGACAGACAAGAATTCACCCCTCCACTTT
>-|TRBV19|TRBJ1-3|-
CASSPLIGHNSGNTIYF
TGTGCCAGTAGTCCCCTTATCGGACATAACTCTGGAAACACCATATATTTT
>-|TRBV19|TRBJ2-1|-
CASSISSFNEQFF
TGTGCCAGTAGTATCTCTAGCTTTAATGAGCAGTTCTTC
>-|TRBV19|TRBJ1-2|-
CASRGGNYGYTF
TGTGCCAGCCGCGGGGGTAACTATGGCTACACCTTC
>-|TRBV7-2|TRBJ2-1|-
CASSLGWGPSYNEQFF
TGTGCCAGCAGCTTAGGATGGGGCCCTTCCTACAATGAGCAGTTCTTC
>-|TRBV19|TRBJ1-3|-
CASSIGQFSGNTIYF
TGTGCCAGTAGTATCGGACAGTTCTCTGGAAACACCATATATTTT
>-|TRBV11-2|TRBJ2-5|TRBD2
CASSFGLAGDKETQYF
TGTGCCAGCAGCTTTGGACTAGCGGGGGATAAAGAGACCCAGTACTTC
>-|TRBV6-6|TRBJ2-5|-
CASSYSATYSQETQYF
TGTGCCAGCAGTTACTCGGCTACTTACAGCCAAGAGACCCAGTACTTC
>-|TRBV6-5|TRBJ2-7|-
CASSYSPTETYEQYF
TGTGCCAGCAGTTACTCTCCGACGGAGACCTACGAGCAGTACTTC
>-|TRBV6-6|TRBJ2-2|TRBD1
CASRDETGLGTGELFF
TGTGCCAGCAGGGACGAGACAGGGTTGGGGACCGGGGAGCTGTTTTTT
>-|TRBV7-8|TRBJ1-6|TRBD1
CASSSRTGLTYNSPLHF
TGTGCCAGCAGCTCAAGGACAGGTCTCACATATAATTCACCCCTCCACTTT
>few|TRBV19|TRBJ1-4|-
CASSMTAGASNEKLFF
TGTGCCAGTAGTATGACGGCAGGGGCAAGTAATGAAAAACTGTTTTTT
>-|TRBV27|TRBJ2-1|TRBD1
CASSSLPGTATYNEQFF
TGTGCCAGCAGTTCCCTCCCCGGGACAGCTACCTACAATGAGCAGTTCTTC
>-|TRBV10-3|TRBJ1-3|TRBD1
CAIRWTGVGNTIYF
TGTGCCATCAGATGGACAGGGGTAGGAAACACCATATATTTT